This T cell receptor beta chain was recovered during a study of CD8+ T cells in alopecia areata. Overall study context: At a dose of 5 to 10 mg twice daily, oral tofacitinib was given to treated patients. Percent affected scalp area, the SALT score, rated treated patients' severity.

The authors extracted RNA and reverse transcribed it into cDNA as the sequencing template. Assay: immunoSEQ multiplex PCR; the TCRdb copy retains only in-frame clones and omits some. The table shows roughly 200,000 clones, with approximately 38% occurring only once. Noted treatment: oral pan-JAK inhibitor, 5-10 mg twice daily. The CDR3 sequence is 13 residues long. Germline V gene lookup returns CDR1 SEHNR and CDR2 FQNEAQ (reference sequence). The V end was cut by 3 bases, the J end by 1 base, with 6 bases between. The chain has TRBV7-9 and TRBJ1-1; perhaps TRBD1 as D (5 bases). This TCR was recovered from a human donor with alopecia areata. The sequencing used CD4+ T cells sorted from blood, collected at roughly week 30, from a patient treated with tofacitinib. CDR3 in amino acids: CASSLGENTEAFF. The CDR3 nucleotides are TGTGCCAGCAGCTTGGGGGAGAACACTGAAGCTTTCTTT.